Detailed here is one T cell receptor beta chain. What antigen it recognizes has not been identified. No quality values exist for individual bases; no much larger clone is one base distant. This entry comes from a study of a mutant IDH1 vaccine in newly diagnosed glioma (dated by TCRdb to about 2021). Context from the whole study: Vaccination began 4-6 weeks after radiotherapy alone, or alongside temozolomide cycles in the chemotherapy-containing groups. For exploratory analyses, longitudinal TCRB deep sequencing was carried out in about two dozen treated patients wherever samples were available. Before enrollment, patients had received standard therapy of radiotherapy alone, temozolomide alone, or radiochemotherapy with temozolomide; most received the combination. The week-35 safety follow-up took place at visit V12, and the week-47 end of study took place at visit V13. Of the roughly 32 patients who were treated, about 60% were male and 37.5% were female, and the mean age was approximately 40 years. Peripheral blood was collected at six visits: V03 (baseline), V05, V07, V10, V12 and V13. What the research found in general, with its limitations: Changes in the top peripheral T cell clonotypes picked up by TCRB sequencing did not appear to be linked to pseudoprogression. PBMC samples for TCRB deep sequencing were selected based on availability. The authors noted that analyses of patient blood samples could not be reproduced because of sample limitations. Immune responses induced by the vaccine were seen in about 93% of patients across multiple MHC alleles.

The library was obtained by the immunoSEQ multiplex PCR assay. Following the manufacturer's protocol, the hsTCRB Kit was used to amplify rearranged TCR beta chain sequences. Sequencing of TCRB libraries was carried out on an Illumina MiSeq. The study's own analysis went as follows. The proprietary platform of the kit vendor was used for demultiplexing, trimming and gene mapping. In TCRdb, the immuneACCESS table is reduced to in-frame sequences with V and J assigned. These tables do not hold every clone; where another copy was compared, an unresolved V gene accounts for under half, and the others remain unexplained. V, J and clone size are taken as reported in that table, and D and trimming were inferred from the DNA itself. The sample records about 48,000 clones, 65% to 80% of which are singletons. The ten largest clonotypes hold around 6.7% of the sample. Read against the paper, the sample's time point label means: week 35, safety follow-up. A 20-mer mutant IDH1 peptide at 300 micrograms in Montanide made up each vaccine dose, which was injected subcutaneously together with topical imiquimod. Eight vaccinations were administered to patients in weeks 1, 3, 5, 7, 11, 15, 19 and 23, corresponding to visits V03 through V10. The donors had newly diagnosed IDH1-mutant astrocytomas of WHO grade 3 or 4 that showed loss of nuclear ATRX. The samples were drawn from NOA16, a multicentre, single-arm, open-label phase I trial in Germany that tested a mutant IDH1 peptide vaccine in humans for the first time. Genomic DNA for TCRB sequencing was isolated from EDTA blood with the DNeasy Blood and Tissue Kit.

CDR1 and CDR2 are drawn from the germline V gene (reference sequence): SEHNR, FQNEAQ. Measured from the cysteine to the phenylalanine, the CDR3 is 14 residues long. Only the CDR3 DNA stays, 42 bases, in frame from base 1. V and J lose 10 bases and 3 bases, and a span of 19 bases separates them. This sequence uses TRBV7-9 and TRBJ2-7; the D segment might be TRBD1 or TRBD2, since each matches 6 bases. The sample was PBMCs, taken from a glioma patient whose treatment included an IDH1 peptide vaccine. The receptor comes from a middle-aged man with glioma. The DNA sequence is as follows: TGTGCCACCGCCCCTGGGGGGCCCAACTACGAGCAGTACTTC. It encodes CATAPGGPNYEQYF.